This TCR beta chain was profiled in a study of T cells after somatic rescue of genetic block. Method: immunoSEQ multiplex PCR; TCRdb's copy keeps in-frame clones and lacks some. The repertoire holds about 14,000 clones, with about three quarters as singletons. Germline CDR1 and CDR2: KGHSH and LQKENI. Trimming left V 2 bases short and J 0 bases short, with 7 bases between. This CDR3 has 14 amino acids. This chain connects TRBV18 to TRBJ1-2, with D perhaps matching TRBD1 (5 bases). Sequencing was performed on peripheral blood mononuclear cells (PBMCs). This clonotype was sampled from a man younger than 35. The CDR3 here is CASSPEGTNYGYTF. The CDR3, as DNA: TGTGCCAGCTCACCAGAGGGGACTAACTATGGCTACACCTTC.